The 3 T cell receptor beta chains below come from one sample, sequenced in a study of shared clonotypes between healthy human individuals. TCRdb's copy holds only in-frame clones and misses some; the assay was immunoSEQ multiplex PCR. The sample shows around 350,000 clones, around four fifths of them seen only once. The material sequenced was memory CD4+ T cells sorted from blood. The subset is: CD45RA-negative fraction. Source of these receptors: a man in his thirties or forties in good health.

The genes are TRBV27 and TRBJ2-1; TRBD2 agrees at 12 bases. The CDR3 is made up of 18 amino acids. Looked up from germline, CDR1 is MNHEY and CDR2 is SMNVEV (reference sequence). The trim removed 3 bases at V and 3 bases at J, leaving 9 bases unmatched. The CDR3 DNA reads TGTGCCAGCAGTTTCGGTTCTAGCGGGAGGGCCCTCTACAATGAGCAGTTCTTC. Translated, it gives CASSFGSSGRALYNEQFF.

V gene TRBV5-4 combines with J gene TRBJ2-3; TRBD2 matches at 11 bases. CDR1 is SGHNT and CDR2 is YYREEE in the germline V gene (reference sequence). The CDR3 is made up of 18 amino acids. V gave up 0 bases and J gave up 4 bases; unmatched junction bases: 10. Here the CDR3 DNA reads TGTGCCAGCAGCTTGGGACCTCCGACTAGCGGGACATCAGATACGCAGTATTTT. This gives the protein CASSLGPPTSGTSDTQYF.

The genes are TRBV9 and TRBJ2-7; 7 nucleotides match TRBD2. From germline, CDR1 is SGDLS and CDR2 YYNGEE. The CDR3 has 17 amino acids. V gave up 3 bases and J gave up 7 bases; unmatched junction bases: 19. The CDR3: CASSARPVTGGYTEQYF. The CDR3 nucleotides are TGTGCCAGCAGCGCGCGCCCCGTGACGGGAGGCTACACAGAGCAGTACTTC.